This T cell receptor beta chain emerged from a study of T cells in Graves' hyperthyroidism and ophthalmopathy. Study-wide background: Peripheral blood specimens were obtained at initial diagnosis, prior to any treatment.

The CDR3 is made up of 13 amino acids. The germline V gene has CDR1 DFQATT and CDR2 SNEGSKA (reference sequence). V trimming: 5 bases; J trimming: 8 bases; junction bases outside the gene matches: 10. General study points: Among clonotypes expanded in thyroid above 0.001, most were also found in blood. Ophthalmopathy onset followed model prediction by a median roughly six months.

Investigators excluded patients with uncontrolled infection, other autoimmune disease, pregnancy or lactation. Researchers amplified the TCR beta CDR3 regions from RNA transcripts. The HTBI set primed first-round TCR CDR3 RT-PCR. TCRdb re-called the multiplex PCR reads through MiXCR, storing one row per CDR3 protein. The sample contains hundreds of thousands of distinct CDR3 sequences, 14% to 15% of which appear only once. This clonotype was counted only a few times. Its antigen is undetermined. The J gene is TRBJ1-2, the V gene TRBV20-1, with TRBD1 matching 8 bases. Material for sequencing was blood. The clonotype originates from a woman between 40 and 55 years old with Graves' ophthalmopathy. The CDR3 sequence is CSARTHRGTGYTF. The DNA of the CDR3 is TGCAGTGCTCGCACGCACAGGGGGACAGGCTACACCTTC.